This T cell receptor beta chain was captured in a study of blood T cell repertoires in COVID-19. Study background: Acute-phase and convalescent COVID-19 samples originated in the United States, Italy and Spain. T cells, B-cell-depleted T cells, or PBMCs provided the cDNA or gDNA that served as material.

The CDR3 consists of 15 residues. Trimming removed 0 bases at V and 3 bases at J, with 11 bases between. CDR1 is MGHRA and CDR2 is YSYEKL in the germline V gene. This clone has a handful of counts. Study processing details: Quantification of nucleated cells was approximated via reference gene primer amplification. Only in-frame clones appear in the TCRdb table, and some are missing; sequencing was by immunoSEQ multiplex PCR. For V, J and clone size, that table is used; D and trimming come from the DNA. The sample includes under 300,000 clones, roughly nine tenths seen only once; the top ten take around 6.5%.

The sequencing sample was made of peripheral blood. The rearrangement joins TRBV4-1 to TRBJ1-2; D uncertain. The TCR comes from a man in his sixties with acute or convalescent COVID-19. CDR3 sequence (DNA): TGCGCCAGCAGCCAAGAAACAGAAGTATACTATGGCTACACCTTC. Translation gives CASSQETEVYYGYTF.